This is a list of T cell receptor beta chains from one sample in a study of vaccination and CD4 T cells after COVID-19. In TCRdb, the PCR reads were re-called with MiXCR into one record per CDR3 protein. The profile covers a few thousand distinct CDR3 sequences, with about two fifths appearing a single time and roughly 12% taken by the ten largest. No antigen is known for these receptors. What was sequenced was CD4+ T cells from blood, cultured in vitro. These TCRs come from a human donor who had recovered from COVID-19. Both conserved end residues are part of each CDR3. The order of the fields is J gene, clone size, V gene, D gene, CDR3 DNA, CDR3 protein. D genes are given only for firm matches. Some rows mark clone size as missing; the rest say once, few, many or name a class of expanded clone.

j_gene: TRBJ1-2
abundance: NA
v_gene: TRBV7-2
d_gene: TRBD1
CDR3nt: TGTGCCAGCAGCCCTACAGGGGTAGTTGGTGGCTACACCTTC
CDR3aa: CASSPTGVVGGYTF

j_gene: TRBJ2-7
abundance: NA
v_gene: TRBV20-1
d_gene: NA
CDR3nt: TGCAGTGCTCGGGGGGACACATCCTACGAGCAGTACTTC
CDR3aa: CSARGDTSYEQYF

j_gene: TRBJ1-2
abundance: medium-sized
v_gene: TRBV20-1
d_gene: NA
CDR3nt: TGCAGTGCGCAAGCAGGGAACTATGGCTACACCTTC
CDR3aa: CSAQAGNYGYTF

j_gene: TRBJ2-7
abundance: few
v_gene: TRBV6-5
d_gene: NA
CDR3nt: TGTGCCAGCAGTTACCGTAGGGAATCCGAGCAGTACTTC
CDR3aa: CASSYRRESEQYF

j_gene: TRBJ1-1
abundance: few
v_gene: TRBV20-1
d_gene: NA
CDR3nt: TGCAGTGCTAGAGATGGCCGGAACACTGAAGCTTTCTTT
CDR3aa: CSARDGRNTEAFF

j_gene: TRBJ2-7
abundance: NA
v_gene: TRBV6-1
d_gene: TRBD1
CDR3nt: TGTGCCAGCAGGGGGGACAGGGGGCGCTACGAGCAGTACTTC
CDR3aa: CASRGDRGRYEQYF

j_gene: TRBJ1-1
abundance: few
v_gene: TRBV20-1
d_gene: TRBD1
CDR3nt: TGCAGTGCCGAGGGACAGGGCTCGACTGAAGCTTTCTTT
CDR3aa: CSAEGQGSTEAFF

j_gene: TRBJ2-7
abundance: NA
v_gene: TRBV20-1
d_gene: TRBD1
CDR3nt: TGCAGTGCTTCTTCGGCGGACAGGGTAGCCTACGAGCAGTACTTC
CDR3aa: CSASSADRVAYEQYF

j_gene: TRBJ2-7
abundance: NA
v_gene: TRBV20-1
d_gene: TRBD2
CDR3nt: TGCAGTGCTAGAGATCGTGGCGGGAGGGAGGAGTACTTC
CDR3aa: CSARDRGGREEYF

j_gene: TRBJ2-7
abundance: few
v_gene: TRBV7-9
d_gene: NA
CDR3nt: TGTGCCAGCAGCTTAGTTAGTAGCGAGCAGTACTTC
CDR3aa: CASSLVSSEQYF

j_gene: TRBJ1-5
abundance: NA
v_gene: TRBV20-1
d_gene: NA
CDR3nt: TGCAGTGCTAGAGGCGGGCGGGGGGGAGTGGGACAGCCCCAGCATTTT
CDR3aa: CSARGGRGGVGQPQHF

j_gene: TRBJ2-7
abundance: NA
v_gene: TRBV15
d_gene: NA
CDR3nt: TGTGCCACCAGGACGGGGGGGACAGGGCCTCCCTACGAGCAGTACTTC
CDR3aa: CATRTGGTGPPYEQYF

j_gene: TRBJ1-1
abundance: NA
v_gene: TRBV6-1
d_gene: TRBD1
CDR3nt: TGTGCCAGCAGCTGGGGGGACAGGACGAACACTGAAGCTTTCTTT
CDR3aa: CASSWGDRTNTEAFF

j_gene: TRBJ2-7
abundance: NA
v_gene: TRBV7-9
d_gene: NA
CDR3nt: TGTGCCAGCAGCTTAGCGGGGAGCTACGAGCAGTACTTC
CDR3aa: CASSLAGSYEQYF

j_gene: TRBJ1-2
abundance: few
v_gene: TRBV28
d_gene: NA
CDR3nt: TGTGCCAGCGTCACGGCTCCTTATGGCTACACCTTC
CDR3aa: CASVTAPYGYTF

j_gene: TRBJ1-5
abundance: NA
v_gene: TRBV20-1
d_gene: NA
CDR3nt: TGCAGTGCTAGACGAAGTGGCAATCAGCCCCAGCATTTT
CDR3aa: CSARRSGNQPQHF

j_gene: TRBJ2-7
abundance: NA
v_gene: TRBV7-2
d_gene: NA
CDR3nt: TGTGCCAGCAGCTTGGGCGGCCAGCGGCACTACGAGCAGTACTTC
CDR3aa: CASSLGGQRHYEQYF

j_gene: TRBJ1-2
abundance: once
v_gene: TRBV25-1
d_gene: TRBD1
CDR3nt: TGTGCCAGCAGTGAGACAGGGGCCAGAGGAGGCTACACCTTC
CDR3aa: CASSETGARGGYTF

j_gene: TRBJ2-3
abundance: NA
v_gene: TRBV20-1
d_gene: NA
CDR3nt: TGCAGTGTATGGAGGGCAGATACGCAGTATTTT
CDR3aa: CSVWRADTQYF

j_gene: TRBJ1-5
abundance: NA
v_gene: TRBV6-1
d_gene: NA
CDR3nt: TGTGCCAGCAGGGAGGGGGGCAATCAGCCCCAGCATTTT
CDR3aa: CASREGGNQPQHF

j_gene: TRBJ1-5
abundance: few
v_gene: TRBV20-1
d_gene: NA
CDR3nt: TGCAGTGCTGGGTCAGGGTATAGCAATCAGCCCCAGCATTTT
CDR3aa: CSAGSGYSNQPQHF

j_gene: TRBJ1-5
abundance: few
v_gene: TRBV20-1
d_gene: TRBD1
CDR3nt: TGCAGTGCTAGCACAGGGGGCGCGCAGCCCCAGCATTTT
CDR3aa: CSASTGGAQPQHF

j_gene: TRBJ2-7
abundance: NA
v_gene: TRBV20-1
d_gene: TRBD1
CDR3nt: TGCAGTGTACGGGAAGGGACAGGCGAGCAGTACTTC
CDR3aa: CSVREGTGEQYF

j_gene: TRBJ2-5
abundance: medium-sized
v_gene: TRBV20-1
d_gene: NA
CDR3nt: TGCAGTGCTTACAGGGCAGAGACCCAGTACTTC
CDR3aa: CSAYRAETQYF

j_gene: TRBJ2-5
abundance: NA
v_gene: TRBV10-3
d_gene: TRBD1
CDR3nt: TGTGCCATCAGTGAGACAGGGGGGGAGACCCAGTACTTC
CDR3aa: CAISETGGETQYF

j_gene: TRBJ1-5
abundance: few
v_gene: TRBV20-1
d_gene: NA
CDR3nt: TGCAGTGCTAGAGGGGGTGGGGCCGACCAGCCCCAGCATTTT
CDR3aa: CSARGGGADQPQHF

j_gene: TRBJ1-1
abundance: NA
v_gene: TRBV6-1
d_gene: NA
CDR3nt: TGTGCCAGCAGTGGGGGGCGGAGCACTGAAGCTTTCTTT
CDR3aa: CASSGGRSTEAFF

j_gene: TRBJ1-1
abundance: NA
v_gene: TRBV20-1
d_gene: NA
CDR3nt: TGCAGTGCGCCCCATGAGACTGAAGCTTTCTTT
CDR3aa: CSAPHETEAFF

j_gene: TRBJ1-2
abundance: NA
v_gene: TRBV20-1
d_gene: TRBD1
CDR3nt: TGCAGTGCACCCCGGGACAGAGACGCAAGCTACACCTTC
CDR3aa: CSAPRDRDASYTF

j_gene: TRBJ2-5
abundance: NA
v_gene: TRBV27
d_gene: TRBD2
CDR3nt: TGTGCCAGCAGTCTTAGCGGGAGAAGGGAGACCCAGTACTTC
CDR3aa: CASSLSGRRETQYF

j_gene: TRBJ1-1
abundance: few
v_gene: TRBV20-1
d_gene: NA
CDR3nt: TGCAGTGCTTACACAGGTGCCGAAGCTTTCTTT
CDR3aa: CSAYTGAEAFF

j_gene: TRBJ2-7
abundance: NA
v_gene: TRBV20-1
d_gene: TRBD1
CDR3nt: TGCAGTGCCGCCCAAGGGACAGGGGTATACGAGCAGTACTTC
CDR3aa: CSAAQGTGVYEQYF

j_gene: TRBJ1-1
abundance: NA
v_gene: TRBV7-9
d_gene: NA
CDR3nt: TGTGCCAGCAGCTTTCAGGGAGGTAACACTGAAGCTTTCTTT
CDR3aa: CASSFQGGNTEAFF

j_gene: TRBJ2-7
abundance: NA
v_gene: TRBV20-1
d_gene: NA
CDR3nt: TGCAGTCCCGGACTGAGCTACGAGCAGTACTTC
CDR3aa: CSPGLSYEQYF

j_gene: TRBJ2-7
abundance: NA
v_gene: TRBV6-1
d_gene: TRBD1
CDR3nt: TGTGCCAGCAGCACAGGGGGCCTCCTCGAGCAGTACTTC
CDR3aa: CASSTGGLLEQYF

j_gene: TRBJ2-7
abundance: NA
v_gene: TRBV20-1
d_gene: TRBD2
CDR3nt: TGCAGTGCTAGATATAGCGGGAGCCCCATCTCCTACGAGCAGTACTTC
CDR3aa: CSARYSGSPISYEQYF

j_gene: TRBJ1-2
abundance: medium-sized
v_gene: TRBV20-1
d_gene: NA
CDR3nt: TGCAGTGCCAATGGGGGCAGTAACTATGGCTACACCTTC
CDR3aa: CSANGGSNYGYTF

j_gene: TRBJ2-1
abundance: NA
v_gene: TRBV28
d_gene: TRBD2
CDR3nt: TGTGCCAGCAGTCCCCTGGGAGGGTGGAATGAGCAGTTCTTC
CDR3aa: CASSPLGGWNEQFF

j_gene: TRBJ1-5
abundance: NA
v_gene: TRBV7-2
d_gene: NA
CDR3nt: TGTGCCAGCAGCTACGGAGGCCAGCCCCAGCATTTT
CDR3aa: CASSYGGQPQHF

j_gene: TRBJ1-5
abundance: NA
v_gene: TRBV6-1
d_gene: NA
CDR3nt: TGTGCCAGCAGTGAAGGGGGTGGCAATCAGCCCCAGCATTTT
CDR3aa: CASSEGGGNQPQHF

j_gene: TRBJ2-7
abundance: NA
v_gene: TRBV20-1
d_gene: TRBD2
CDR3nt: TGCAGTGCTACGCGGGGGGTCCTCTCCGAGCAGTACTTC
CDR3aa: CSATRGVLSEQYF

j_gene: TRBJ1-1
abundance: NA
v_gene: TRBV7-2
d_gene: NA
CDR3nt: TGTGCCAGCAGCGGTAGGGCCGTTGAAGCTTTCTTT
CDR3aa: CASSGRAVEAFF

j_gene: TRBJ2-7
abundance: NA
v_gene: TRBV7-8
d_gene: NA
CDR3nt: TGTGCCAGCGGCTTAGGGTCCTACGAGCAGTACTTC
CDR3aa: CASGLGSYEQYF

j_gene: TRBJ2-7
abundance: NA
v_gene: TRBV30
d_gene: NA
CDR3nt: TGTGCCTGGAGTCAAGACTACGAGCAGTACTTC
CDR3aa: CAWSQDYEQYF

j_gene: TRBJ2-5
abundance: few
v_gene: TRBV7-6
d_gene: NA
CDR3nt: TGTGCTAGCAGCTTAGGAGGGCTAGGAGAGACCCAGTACTTC
CDR3aa: CASSLGGLGETQYF

j_gene: TRBJ2-1
abundance: NA
v_gene: TRBV6-4
d_gene: TRBD1
CDR3nt: TGTGCCAGCAGTGACCAGGGGGCTGAGCAGTTCTTC
CDR3aa: CASSDQGAEQFF

j_gene: TRBJ1-1
abundance: few
v_gene: TRBV28
d_gene: NA
CDR3nt: TGTGCCAGCAAGCAGGGCGGCACTGAAGCTTTCTTT
CDR3aa: CASKQGGTEAFF

j_gene: TRBJ2-5
abundance: once
v_gene: TRBV5-6
d_gene: NA
CDR3nt: TGTGCCAGCAGCTTGGCCGAGCCGGGGACCCAGTACTTC
CDR3aa: CASSLAEPGTQYF

j_gene: TRBJ2-5
abundance: NA
v_gene: TRBV20-1
d_gene: TRBD2
CDR3nt: TGCAGTGCTAGTGGTAGGGGACTAGCGGGAAGCGAGACCCAGTACTTC
CDR3aa: CSASGRGLAGSETQYF

j_gene: TRBJ2-7
abundance: NA
v_gene: TRBV5-4
d_gene: TRBD1
CDR3nt: TGTGCCAGCAGTTTGACAGGGGCCCACGAGCAGTACTTC
CDR3aa: CASSLTGAHEQYF

j_gene: TRBJ2-7
abundance: few
v_gene: TRBV20-1
d_gene: NA
CDR3nt: TGCAGTGCTACCCTAGGGTCTGACGAGCAGTACTTC
CDR3aa: CSATLGSDEQYF

j_gene: TRBJ2-5
abundance: NA
v_gene: TRBV6-1
d_gene: NA
CDR3nt: TGTGCCAGCAGCCTCACCCAAAGGCCCCAGACCCAGTACTTC
CDR3aa: CASSLTQRPQTQYF

j_gene: TRBJ1-5
abundance: few
v_gene: TRBV7-6
d_gene: NA
CDR3nt: TGTGCCAGCATCCTGGACATCGGCCGTCAGCCCCAGCATTTT
CDR3aa: CASILDIGRQPQHF

j_gene: TRBJ1-6
abundance: NA
v_gene: TRBV6-2/TRBV6-3
d_gene: NA
CDR3nt: TGTGCCAGCAAACAGGCTAATTCACCCCTCCACTTT
CDR3aa: CASKQANSPLHF

j_gene: TRBJ1-5
abundance: NA
v_gene: TRBV6-1
d_gene: NA
CDR3nt: TGTGCCAGCAGTGAAGGAGATGGCAATCAGCCCCAGCATTTT
CDR3aa: CASSEGDGNQPQHF

j_gene: TRBJ2-7
abundance: NA
v_gene: TRBV5-4
d_gene: TRBD1
CDR3nt: TGTGCCAGCAGCTTGGCGGCGGCCGGGACAGGGGGCTACGAGCAGTACTTC
CDR3aa: CASSLAAAGTGGYEQYF